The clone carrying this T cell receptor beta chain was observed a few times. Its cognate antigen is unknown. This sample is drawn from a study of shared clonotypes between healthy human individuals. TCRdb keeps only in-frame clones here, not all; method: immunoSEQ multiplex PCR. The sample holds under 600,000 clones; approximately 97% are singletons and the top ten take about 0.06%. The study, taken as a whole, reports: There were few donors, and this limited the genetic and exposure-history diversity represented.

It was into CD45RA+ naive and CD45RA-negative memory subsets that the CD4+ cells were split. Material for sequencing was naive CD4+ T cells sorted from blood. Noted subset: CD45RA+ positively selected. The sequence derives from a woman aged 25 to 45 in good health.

The CDR3 here is CATSPHGSGIYEQYF. CDR3 bases: TGTGCCACCAGCCCCCATGGGAGCGGGATTTACGAGCAGTACTTC. The rearrangement joins TRBV15 to TRBJ2-7; TRBD2 agrees at 7 bases. V shed 5 bases, J shed 4 bases, and the junction held 11 bases outside the gene matches. The CDR3 is 15 residues long. CDR1 LNHNV and CDR2 YYDKDF come from the germline V gene (reference sequence).